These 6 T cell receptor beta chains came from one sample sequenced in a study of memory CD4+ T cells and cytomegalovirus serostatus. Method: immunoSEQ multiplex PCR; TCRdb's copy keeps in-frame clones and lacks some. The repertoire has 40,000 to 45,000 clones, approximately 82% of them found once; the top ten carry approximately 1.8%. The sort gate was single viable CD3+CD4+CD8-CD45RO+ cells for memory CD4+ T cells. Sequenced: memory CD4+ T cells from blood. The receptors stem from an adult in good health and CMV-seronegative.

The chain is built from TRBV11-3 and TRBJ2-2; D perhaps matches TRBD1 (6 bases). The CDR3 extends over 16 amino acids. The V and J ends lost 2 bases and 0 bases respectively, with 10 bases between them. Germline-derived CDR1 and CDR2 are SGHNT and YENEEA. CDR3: CASSLRGSSNTGELFF. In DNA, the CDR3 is TGTGCCAGCAGCTTAAGGGGGTCCTCGAACACCGGGGAGCTGTTTTTT.

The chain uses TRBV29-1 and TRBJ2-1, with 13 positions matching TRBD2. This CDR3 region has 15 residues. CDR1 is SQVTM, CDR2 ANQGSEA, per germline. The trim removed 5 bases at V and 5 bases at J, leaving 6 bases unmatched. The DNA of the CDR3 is TGCAGCGTTCTAAAACTAGCGGGGGGGGACAATGAGCAGTTCTTC. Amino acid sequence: CSVLKLAGGDNEQFF.

CDR3 in DNA: TGTGCCAGCAGCTTAATGGGAACCACTGAAGCTTTCTTT. It codes for CASSLMGTTEAFF. The chain couples TRBV7-3 to TRBJ1-1, with D hard to call. This CDR3 has 13 amino acids. Germline V gene lookup returns CDR1 SGHTA and CDR2 FQGTGA. V shed 1 base and J shed 4 bases, with 7 bases lying between them.

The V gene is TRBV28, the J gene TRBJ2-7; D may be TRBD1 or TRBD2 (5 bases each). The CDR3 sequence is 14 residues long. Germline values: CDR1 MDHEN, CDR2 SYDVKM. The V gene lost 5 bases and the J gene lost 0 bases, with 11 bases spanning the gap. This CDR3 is CASSVGTISYEQYF. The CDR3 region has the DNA TGTGCCAGCAGTGTGGGGACCATCTCCTACGAGCAGTACTTC.

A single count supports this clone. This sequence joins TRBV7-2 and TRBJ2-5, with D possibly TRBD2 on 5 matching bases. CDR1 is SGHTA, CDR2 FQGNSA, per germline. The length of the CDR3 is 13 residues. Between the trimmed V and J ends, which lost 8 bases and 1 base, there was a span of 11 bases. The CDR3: CASVNRGQETQYF. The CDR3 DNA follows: TGTGCCAGCGTAAACCGGGGCCAAGAGACCCAGTACTTC.

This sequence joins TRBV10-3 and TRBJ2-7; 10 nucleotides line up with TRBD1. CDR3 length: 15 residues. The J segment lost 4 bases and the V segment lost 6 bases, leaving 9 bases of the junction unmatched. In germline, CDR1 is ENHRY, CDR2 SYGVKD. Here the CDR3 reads CAISRTGGFEYEQYF. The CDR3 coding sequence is TGTGCCATCAGCCGGACAGGGGGTTTTGAGTACGAGCAGTACTTC.